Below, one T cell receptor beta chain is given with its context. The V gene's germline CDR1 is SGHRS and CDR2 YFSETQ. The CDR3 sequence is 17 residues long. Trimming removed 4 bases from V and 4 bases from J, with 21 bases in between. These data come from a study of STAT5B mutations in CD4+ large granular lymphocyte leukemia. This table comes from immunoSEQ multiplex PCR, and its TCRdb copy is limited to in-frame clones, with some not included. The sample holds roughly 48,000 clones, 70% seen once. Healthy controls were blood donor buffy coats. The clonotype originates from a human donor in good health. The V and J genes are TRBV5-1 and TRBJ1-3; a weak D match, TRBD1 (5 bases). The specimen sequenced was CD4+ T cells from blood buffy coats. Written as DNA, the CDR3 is TGCGCCAGCAGCCTACTACCAGGGACGTCGGGAGGAAACACCATATATTTT. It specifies CASSLLPGTSGGNTIYF.